These 11 T cell receptor beta chains were sequenced from one sample in a study of blood T cell repertoires in COVID-19. Clones were sequenced by immunoSEQ multiplex PCR, and TCRdb holds only the in-frame ones, with some missing. The top ten clones hold under 2.5% of a sample with about 440,000 clones, roughly 85% of them seen once. Sequencing input: PBMCs or T cells enriched from blood (not recorded which). The receptors originated from a young woman with acute COVID-19.

The chain employs TRBV12-3 or TRBV12-4 and TRBJ2-7, with unresolved D. V was pared by 7 bases and J by 5 bases, with 15 bases between. The CDR3 runs 13 residues. CDR3 bases: TGTGCCAGCACCATCTCTCCAGGCCACGAGCAGTACTTC. This gives the protein CASTISPGHEQYF.

This clone was seen only once. This chain connects TRBV4-1 to TRBJ1-2; D ambiguous. The ends were cut back, 0 bases at V and 2 bases at J, with 7 bases in the middle. Germline V CDR1 and CDR2: MGHRA, YSYEKL. The CDR3 has 14 residues. The CDR3 protein is CASSQDARNYGYTF. As DNA, the CDR3 is TGCGCCAGCAGCCAAGATGCCCGGAACTATGGCTACACCTTC.

The sample holds a few counts of this clone. This rearrangement joins TRBV5-1 to TRBJ2-7; possible D gene TRBD1, 6 bases. The CDR3 extends over 14 amino acids. Trimming left V 4 bases short and J 0 bases short, with 11 bases between. Per germline, CDR1 SGHRS and CDR2 YFSETQ. This chain's CDR3 is CASSKTGLSYEQYF. The CDR3 DNA follows: TGCGCCAGCAGCAAGACAGGCCTCTCCTACGAGCAGTACTTC.

V gene TRBV12-5 combines with J gene TRBJ1-6; TRBD1 aligns across 7 bases. V lost 8 bases and J lost 5; bases outside the gene matches: 6. Germline-derived CDR1 and CDR2 are LGHNT and FRNRAP. The length of the CDR3 is 14 residues. As DNA, the CDR3 is TGTGCTAGTAACCTGGGACAGAATAATTCACCCCTCCACTTT. Translated: CASNLGQNNSPLHF.

The V and J genes are TRBV18 and TRBJ1-2; no definite D call. The CDR3 extends over 13 amino acids. The V end lost 2 bases, the J end lost 8 bases, and 12 bases lay between the germline ends. CDR1 and CDR2 (germline): KGHSH, LQKENI. This CDR3 is CASSPGQHGGYTF. The CDR3 DNA reads TGTGCCAGCTCACCAGGGCAGCATGGCGGCTACACCTTC.

V gene TRBV3-1 (or the pseudogene TRBV3-2) combines with J gene TRBJ2-3; 10 bases align to TRBD1. The CDR3 is made up of 16 amino acids. Germline CDR1 LGHDT, CDR2 YNNKEL (reference sequence). With V trimmed by 3 bases and J by 8 bases, 11 bases remained unmatched. The CDR3 sequence: CASSQGDRGEGGTQYF. DNA for the CDR3: TGTGCCAGCAGCCAGGGGGACAGGGGTGAAGGGGGTACGCAGTATTTT.

This chain links TRBV19 with TRBJ2-6; no definite D call. CDR1 LNHDA and CDR2 SQIVND come from the germline V gene (reference sequence). V lost 6 bases, J lost 2 bases, and 17 bases lay in between. CDR3 size: 17 residues. The CDR3 DNA reads TGTGCCAGTAGCGATGCGCAGGCTTCCCCTGGGGCCAACGTCCTGACTTTC. Residues: CASSDAQASPGANVLTF.

In DNA, the CDR3 is TGCAGCGCTTCTGCTATGACAGGGAGAAATGAGCAGTTCTTC. This sequence encodes CSASAMTGRNEQFF. The chain uses TRBV29-1 and TRBJ2-1; 7 nucleotides agree with TRBD1. J lost 7 bases, V lost 7 bases, and 13 bases had no gene match. The CDR3 is made up of 14 amino acids. Looked up from germline, CDR1 is SQVTM and CDR2 is ANQGSEA.

The chain carries TRBV4-1 and TRBJ1-3; D gene ambiguous. CDR1 is MGHRA, CDR2 YSYEKL, per germline. Trimming shortened V by 2 bases and J by 0 bases, and 11 bases separated the two germline ends. CDR3 length: 16 amino acids. The CDR3 sequence is CASSQMGGSSGNTIYF. CDR3 DNA sequence: TGCGCCAGCAGCCAAATGGGAGGGAGCTCTGGAAACACCATATATTTT.

The chain recombines TRBV6-2 or TRBV6-3 with TRBJ1-2, with D possibly matching TRBD1 (6 bases). CDR1 and CDR2 from the germline V gene are MNHEY and SVGEGT. Trimming cost V 2 bases and J 4 bases, with 11 bases left between them. The CDR3 contains 14 residues. The CDR3 sequence: CASSYRTAPYGYTF. In DNA, the CDR3 is TGTGCCAGCAGTTACCGGACAGCACCCTATGGCTACACCTTC.

The genes are TRBV27 and TRBJ1-6; 8 bases are a match to TRBD1. The CDR3 contains 16 residues. Per the germline V gene, CDR1 is MNHEY and CDR2 is SMNVEV (reference sequence). The junction had 11 bases not matched to a gene; V was cut back by 3 bases and J by 10 bases. In nucleotides, the CDR3 is TGTGCCAGCAGTTTTAGAATAACAGGGGGAGGATCACCCCTCCACTTT. Protein product: CASSFRITGGGSPLHF.